The rows below give T cell receptor beta chains drawn from one sample of a study of shared clonotypes between healthy human individuals. Generated by immunoSEQ multiplex PCR, the TCRdb table keeps only in-frame clones and is missing some. Of around 1.6 million clones listed, 95% to 99% are singletons. The sample taken for sequencing was naive CD4+ T cells sorted from blood. The receptors were gathered from a man aged 30 to 39 in good health. Each CDR3 is given with its conserved first and last residue. D genes are given only for firm matches. Clone size is not always given. Where it is, it says once, few, many or a class for expanded clones.

d_gene,v_gene,abundance,j_gene,CDR3nt,CDR3aa
NA,TRBV5-5,NA,TRBJ1-3,TGTGCCAGCCGCAAAATTGGGGGAGTCTCTGGAAACACCATATATTTT,CASRKIGGVSGNTIYF
TRBD1,TRBV28,NA,TRBJ1-2,TGTGCCAGCAGTTCCCCCGGGACAGCCTTCTATGGCTACACCTTC,CASSSPGTAFYGYTF
NA,TRBV7-2,NA,TRBJ2-2,TGTGCCAGCTGCCTTCTTAGCGGGGAGCTGTTTTTT,CASCLLSGELFF
NA,TRBV5-4,once,TRBJ2-3,TGTGCCAGCAGCCAGGCGATAGAGTCTAGCACAGATACGCAGTATTTT,CASSQAIESSTDTQYF
NA,TRBV25-1,NA,TRBJ1-2,TGTGCCAGCAGTGTTTTGCGGATTACCTCCGTCCATGGCTACACCTTC,CASSVLRITSVHGYTF
NA,TRBV7-2,NA,TRBJ2-6,TGTGCCAGCAGCTTAGTATGGGCTGGGGCCAACGTCCTGACTTTC,CASSLVWAGANVLTF
NA,TRBV5-4,NA,TRBJ2-1,TGTGCCAGCAGCTCCGAGAGGTGGGGGGCGAACAATGAGCAGTTCTTC,CASSSERWGANNEQFF
NA,TRBV11-3,NA,TRBJ2-2,TGTGCCAGCAGTCGGCAGGGTGGCACCGGGGAGCTGTTTTTT,CASSRQGGTGELFF
TRBD2,TRBV4-1,NA,TRBJ2-1,TGCGCCAGCAGCCAAGACGAGACTAGCGGCGGAGTGGTGGTGAATGAGCAGTTCTTC,CASSQDETSGGVVVNEQFF
NA,TRBV10-3,NA,TRBJ1-3,TGTGCCATCGGACGGATCTCTGGAAACACCATATATTTT,CAIGRISGNTIYF
TRBD1,TRBV18,NA,TRBJ2-5,TGTGCCAGCTCACCGGGACAGCTCCAAGAGACCCAGTACTTC,CASSPGQLQETQYF
NA,TRBV20-1,NA,TRBJ2-3,TGCAGTGCTAGTATAGGGTCTACGCAGTATTTT,CSASIGSTQYF
NA,TRBV9,few,TRBJ2-1,TGTGCCAGCAGCCAGGGGAGGAGCTCCTACAATGAGCAGTTCTTC,CASSQGRSSYNEQFF
NA,TRBV5-1,NA,TRBJ1-1,TGCGCCAGCAGCTTACAAGGGGGCACTGAAGCTTTCTTT,CASSLQGGTEAFF
NA,TRBV15,once,TRBJ2-5,NA,CATSRSSIDPVLREKYF
NA,TRBV19,NA,TRBJ2-5,TGTGCCAGTAGTGTCGGAGGGGGCGGGCAAGAGACCCAGTACTTC,CASSVGGGGQETQYF
NA,TRBV19,NA,TRBJ2-7,TGTGCCAGTAGTATCGGACCCTACTACGAGCAGTACTTC,CASSIGPYYEQYF
NA,TRBV7-2,NA,TRBJ2-2,TGTGCCAGCAGCTTAGACGGTCGCAGGGAGCTGTTTTTT,CASSLDGRRELFF
NA,TRBV5-1,once,TRBJ1-2,TGCGCCAGCAGCTTGGTCTGGGATAGTCCTGGCTACACCTTC,CASSLVWDSPGYTF
TRBD2,TRBV19,NA,TRBJ2-1,TGTGCCAGTAGTGTGGCTAGCGGGAGGACCTACAATGAGCAGTTCTTC,CASSVASGRTYNEQFF
TRBD2,TRBV7-2,NA,TRBJ2-5,TGTGCCAGCAGCTTGGGACTAGCGGGAGACCAAGAGACCCAGTACTTC,CASSLGLAGDQETQYF
NA,TRBV20-1,NA,TRBJ2-7,TGCAGTGCAGTGGATGTGGGCGAGCAGTACTTC,CSAVDVGEQYF
NA,TRBV27,NA,TRBJ2-1,TGTGCCAGCAGTTTTAGCGGACAGCCAAACAATGAGCAGTTCTTC,CASSFSGQPNNEQFF
TRBD1,TRBV5-1,NA,TRBJ2-1,TGCGCCAGCAGCGTGACAGGGGGCTTGTCCTACAATGAGCAGTTCTTC,CASSVTGGLSYNEQFF
NA,TRBV5-1,NA,TRBJ1-3,TGCGCCAGCAGCTTGCCAGGGGAAGGAAACACCATATATTTT,CASSLPGEGNTIYF
NA,TRBV29-1,NA,TRBJ2-6,TGCAGCGTTGAACGATACGACAGCTCTGGGGCCAACGTCCTGACTTTC,CSVERYDSSGANVLTF
NA,TRBV7-9,NA,TRBJ1-1,TGTGCCAGCAGCACTCTAGAGGAGAACACTGAAGCTTTCTTT,CASSTLEENTEAFF
NA,TRBV5-6,NA,TRBJ2-7,TGTGCCAGCAGCTTTCTCGACAGCTCCTACGAGCAGTACTTC,CASSFLDSSYEQYF
NA,TRBV15,NA,TRBJ2-1,TGTGCCACCAGCCCCCTGGCCTGGGTCCCCTACAATGAGCAGTTCTTC,CATSPLAWVPYNEQFF
NA,TRBV6-5,NA,TRBJ2-2,TGTGCCAGCAGTTACTTTCCCGGGGAGCTGTTTTTT,CASSYFPGELFF
NA,TRBV30,NA,TRBJ2-2,TGTGCCTGGAGTGTTAAAGGGACTAACACCGGGGAGCTGTTTTTT,CAWSVKGTNTGELFF
TRBD1,TRBV27,NA,TRBJ2-1,TGTGCCAGCAGACCTCAGGGGGCAAGTGAGCAGTTCTTC,CASRPQGASEQFF
TRBD2,TRBV15,NA,TRBJ2-1,TGTGCCACCAGCAGAGTTAGCGGGAGCTCCTACAATGAGCAGTTCTTC,CATSRVSGSSYNEQFF
NA,TRBV11-3,NA,TRBJ2-5,TGTGCCAGCAGCCGGGGTTTGTTGGACAGACATCAAGAGACCCAGTACTTC,CASSRGLLDRHQETQYF
NA,TRBV6-6,NA,TRBJ1-5,TGTGCCAGCAGTTACCGGACGGGCAATCAGCCCCAGCATTTT,CASSYRTGNQPQHF
TRBD2,TRBV28,NA,TRBJ2-7,TGTGCCAGCAGTTCCCCTAGCGGCTACTCCTACGAGCAGTACTTC,CASSSPSGYSYEQYF
NA,TRBV5-8,NA,TRBJ1-1,TGTGCCAGCAGCTTGAGCAGGGGTGCTGAAGCTTTCTTT,CASSLSRGAEAFF
NA,TRBV6-5,NA,TRBJ2-7,TGTGCCAGCAGTTACGGCTCAGGGTCATCTGCCGGGGAGCAGTACTTC,CASSYGSGSSAGEQYF
TRBD2,TRBV5-5,once,TRBJ2-1,TGTGCCAGCAGCCCTCCTAGCGGGAGATCCTACAATGAGCAGTTCTTC,CASSPPSGRSYNEQFF
TRBD2,TRBV7-9,NA,TRBJ2-7,TGTGCCAGCACCCTGATAGCGGGAGTCTACGAGCAGTACTTC,CASTLIAGVYEQYF
NA,TRBV19,NA,TRBJ1-2,TGTGCCAGTAGTATCCACAGGGTGGACTATGGCTACACCTTC,CASSIHRVDYGYTF
NA,TRBV29-1,NA,TRBJ2-7,TGCAGCGTTGAAGCTCAGGAGGGCTACGAGCAGTACTTC,CSVEAQEGYEQYF
TRBD1,TRBV13,NA,TRBJ2-7,TGTGCCAGCGGAGAACAGGGGACCTACGAGCAGTACTTC,CASGEQGTYEQYF